One and the same sample provided the 17 T cell receptor beta chains below, sequenced in a study of OX40 agonist ivuxolimab in advanced cancers. The repertoire was sequenced with immunoSEQ multiplex PCR; TCRdb's copy has only in-frame clones and lacks some. Of more than 20,000 clones in the sample, approximately 82% are singletons; the top ten hold 25% to 30%. The specimen was CD4+ or CD8+ T cells sorted from blood, collected in a trial of the OX40 agonist ivuxolimab. Every receptor here comes from an adult with an advanced solid tumor such as melanoma, head and neck, liver or kidney cancer.

The chain is built from TRBV27 and TRBJ1-1; 8 positions match TRBD1. The CDR3 totals 13 residues. The trim removed 8 bases at V and 5 bases at J, leaving 7 bases unmatched. CDR1 is MNHEY, CDR2 SMNVEV, per germline (reference sequence). The CDR3 DNA sequence: TGTGCCAGCCGCAGGGGGCTCAGGACTGAAGCTTTCTTT. This gives the protein CASRRGLRTEAFF.

CDR3: CASSLPKSTGGWNNEQFF. The CDR3 DNA is TGTGCCAGCAGTTTGCCCAAATCGACAGGGGGCTGGAACAATGAGCAGTTCTTC. The chain carries TRBV28 and TRBJ2-1; TRBD1 matches at 10 bases. V dropped 3 bases and J dropped 5; count of bases not matched to a gene: 13. Germline CDR1 and CDR2: MDHEN and SYDVKM. The CDR3 covers 18 residues. Filled out from reference TRBV28 and TRBJ2-1, the complete variable domain reads DVKVTQSSRYLVKRTGEKVFLECVQDMDHENMFWYRQDPGLGLRLIYFSYDVKMKEKGDIPEGYSVSREKKERFSLILESASTNQTSMYLCASSLPKSTGGWNNEQFFGPGTRLTVL.

The chain is built from TRBV28 and TRBJ1-5; TRBD1 matches 9 bases. V dropped 6 bases and J dropped 6; count of bases not matched to a gene: 9. The CDR3 extends over 15 amino acids. CDR1 and CDR2 from the germline V gene are MDHEN and SYDVKM. The CDR3 sequence is CASRRGQGTSQPQHF. In DNA, the CDR3 is TGTGCCAGCAGGCGTGGACAGGGGACTAGTCAGCCCCAGCATTTT.

The genes are TRBV28 and TRBJ2-7, with a weak D call TRBD2 (7 bases). The V and J ends lost 11 bases and 2 bases respectively, with 16 bases between them. CDR1 is MDHEN, CDR2 SYDVKM, per germline. The CDR3 is 13 amino acids. The CDR3 coding sequence is TGTGCCTCTACAGGGACTACAACCTACGAGCAGTACTTC. Amino acids: CASTGTTTYEQYF.

The rearrangement links TRBV4-1 to TRBJ2-2; weak D call: TRBD1 (5 bases). CDR3 length equals 15 residues. Per germline, CDR1 MGHRA and CDR2 YSYEKL. With 0 bases removed from V and 5 bases from J, the gap between germline ends came to 10 bases. The CDR3 here is CASSQDQGPTGELFF. Here the CDR3 DNA reads TGCGCCAGCAGCCAAGATCAGGGCCCAACCGGGGAGCTGTTTTTT.

This clone was observed a single time. V usage is TRBV28 and J usage is TRBJ2-7; D call uncertain. Germline CDR1 MDHEN, CDR2 SYDVKM. The V gene lost 8 bases and the J gene lost 5 bases, with 13 bases spanning the gap. This CDR3 is 12 amino acids long. CDR3: CASAIRLNEQYF. The DNA of the CDR3 is TGTGCCAGCGCCATCCGTCTGAACGAGCAGTACTTC.

This sequence joins TRBV7-6 and TRBJ2-3; 9 nucleotides agree with TRBD2. This CDR3 region has 15 residues. CDR1 and CDR2 from the germline V gene are SGHVS and FNYEAQ. The trim removed 8 bases at V and 5 bases at J, leaving 11 bases unmatched. This CDR3 is CASSLVASGKDTQYF. In DNA form, the CDR3 reads TGTGCCAGCTCCCTGGTGGCTAGCGGGAAAGATACGCAGTATTTT.

The CDR3 region has the DNA TGTGCCACCAGCAGCCACGTCCTTAGAGGGGCCAACGTCCTGACTTTC. Amino acid sequence: CATSSHVLRGANVLTF. The chain carries TRBV15 and TRBJ2-6; D is undetermined. Looked up from germline, CDR1 is LNHNV and CDR2 is YYDKDF (reference sequence). CDR3 length: 16 amino acids. V was clipped by 3 bases and J by 4 bases, with 13 bases between them.

The chain is built from TRBV19 and TRBJ2-1, with D maybe TRBD1 (6 bases). Trimming removed 3 bases at V and 2 bases at J, with 11 bases between. CDR1 and CDR2 from the germline V gene are LNHDA and SQIVND (reference sequence). The CDR3 contains 15 residues. CDR3 sequence (DNA): TGTGCCAGTAGTATTGTCGCAGGGGCCTACAATGAGCAGTTCTTC. This encodes CASSIVAGAYNEQFF.

CDR3 region: CASSLFLGGTEAFF. CDR3 nucleotides: TGTGCCAGCAGTTTATTTCTCGGTGGGACTGAAGCTTTCTTT. This chain links TRBV28 with TRBJ1-1; unclear D gene. Germline V gene data show CDR1 as MDHEN and CDR2 as SYDVKM. The CDR3 has 14 residues. Trimming pared 1 base from V and 5 bases from J, leaving 11 bases between.

The genes are TRBV15 and TRBJ2-5; TRBD1 matches at 7 bases. Germline V gives CDR1 LNHNV, CDR2 YYDKDF (reference sequence). V lost 0 bases and J lost 7; bases outside the gene matches: 8. This CDR3 spans 15 amino acids. Here the CDR3 DNA reads TGTGCCACCAGCAGAGAACGACAGGGTGATCGGACCCAGTACTTC. This translates into CATSRERQGDRTQYF.

V is TRBV2 and J is TRBJ2-1; D is unclear. The CDR3 length is 11 residues. V was clipped by 3 bases and J by 7 bases, with 4 bases between them. Germline CDR1 reads SNHLY; CDR2 reads FYNNEI. The CDR3 coding sequence is TGTGCCAGCAGTGAGGGGAATGAGCAGTTCTTC. This encodes CASSEGNEQFF.

CDR3 loop: CASSPYMERLAKNIQYF. For the CDR3, the DNA is TGTGCCAGCAGCCCATATATGGAAAGATTAGCCAAAAACATTCAGTACTTC. J is TRBJ2-4 and V is TRBV7-9; D uncertain. The V gene lost 5 bases and the J gene lost 0 bases, with 17 bases spanning the gap. This CDR3 has 17 residues. CDR1 and CDR2 from the germline V gene are SEHNR and FQNEAQ (reference sequence).

This clone is a singleton in its sample. The chain uses TRBV18 and TRBJ2-1, with D perhaps matching TRBD1 or TRBD2 (6 bases each). Trimming cost V 6 bases and J 4 bases, with 19 bases left between them. Germline CDR1 is KGHSH and CDR2 is LQKENI. The CDR3 spans 16 residues. CDR3 in DNA: TGTGCCAGCTCCCCCTTGGGGGGCGAACTTTACAATGAGCAGTTCTTC. It codes for CASSPLGGELYNEQFF.

This clone was recorded a few times. The chain uses TRBV2 and TRBJ1-5; 7 positions match TRBD1. Germline V gives CDR1 SNHLY, CDR2 FYNNEI. The CDR3 length is 15 residues. V was clipped by 2 bases and J by 4 bases; unmatched bases: 5. This chain's CDR3 is CASSERTGENQPQHF. CDR3 nucleotides: TGTGCCAGCAGTGAAAGAACAGGGGAAAATCAGCCCCAGCATTTT.

The chain joins TRBV27 to TRBJ2-7; 7 bases line up with TRBD1. J lost 2 bases, V lost 3 bases, and 4 bases had no gene match. This CDR3 spans 14 amino acids. Germline V lookup: CDR1 MNHEY, CDR2 SMNVEV (reference sequence). In DNA, the CDR3 is TGTGCCAGCAGTTTTTCCGGGACAGCCTACGAGCAGTACTTC. It is translated as CASSFSGTAYEQYF.

The V call is TRBV10-1, the J call TRBJ2-3; D unresolved. The CDR3 runs 15 residues. The V end lost 0 bases, the J end lost 3 bases, and 10 bases lay between the germline ends. Germline lookup yields CDR1 WNHNN and CDR2 SYGVQD (reference sequence). CDR3 region: CASSESITQTDTQYF. CDR3 nucleotides: TGCGCCAGCAGTGAGTCGATTACGCAGACAGATACGCAGTATTTT.